These 3 T cell receptor beta chains were all obtained from the same sample, sequenced in a study of immune characteristics of hereditary and idiopathic chronic pancreatitis. Total pancreatectomy with islet autotransplantation was the source of the chronic pancreatitis pancreas tissue. TCRdb keeps only in-frame clones here, not all; method: immunoSEQ multiplex PCR. The repertoire has more than 4,500 clones, about 70% of them found once; the top ten carry under 8%. Sample: pancreas tissue with hereditary chronic pancreatitis. These receptors originate from a human donor with chronic pancreatitis.

In its sample, this clone was seen once. The V and J genes are TRBV3-1 (or the pseudogene TRBV3-2) and TRBJ2-4; D possibly corresponds to TRBD1 (5 bases). V lost 2 bases, J lost 8 bases, and 13 bases lay in between. This CDR3 spans 14 amino acids. CDR1 and CDR2 (germline): LGHDT, YNNKEL (reference sequence). CDR3 in DNA: TGTGCCAGCAGCCAACATGACAGAAATTACATTCAGTACTTC. It is translated as CASSQHDRNYIQYF.

This clone is deemed large (0.1 to 1%). Other DNA sequences of this sample code for an identical CDR3. The chain has TRBV6-5 and TRBJ2-3, with TRBD1 matching 8 bases. V was pared by 2 bases and J by 3 bases, with 4 bases of the junction left unmatched. This CDR3 contains 15 residues. Germline CDR1 MNHEY, CDR2 SVGAGI. The CDR3 region is CASSYTGGSTDTQYF. CDR3 nucleotide sequence: TGTGCCAGCAGTTACACAGGGGGTAGTACAGATACGCAGTATTTT.

The V call is TRBV5-8, the J call TRBJ2-5; D gene uncertain. V was cut by 0 bases and J by 5 bases, with 11 bases left in between. This CDR3 is 14 amino acids long. The germline CDR1 and CDR2 sequences are SGHTS and YDEGEE. CDR3 nucleotides: TGTGCCAGCAGCTTGGACAGCCTGGGGGAGACCCAGTACTTC. This encodes CASSLDSLGETQYF.